This TCR beta chain was captured in a study of blood T cell repertoires in COVID-19. Study background: Samples taken during acute and convalescent COVID-19 were collected in the United States, Italy and Spain. PBMCs, B-cell-depleted T cells, or T cells were the source of the cDNA or gDNA that made up the material.

The protocol was immunoSEQ multiplex PCR, while the TCRdb copy is restricted to in-frame clones and leaves out a portion. In the table there are 130,000 to 150,000 clones, roughly 86% of which are singletons. The germline CDR1 and CDR2 sequences are LNHDA and SQIVND (reference sequence). V gave up 5 bases and J gave up 5 bases; unmatched junction bases: 6. The CDR3 is 15 residues long. This sequence was found in a woman aged 50 to 60 with acute or convalescent COVID-19. The sequencing input was peripheral blood. V is TRBV19 and J is TRBJ1-5; 10 nucleotides agree with TRBD1. In DNA form, the CDR3 reads TGTGCCAGTAGTTGGACAGGGGGGCCCGATCAGCCCCAGCATTTT. This encodes CASSWTGGPDQPQHF.